The rows below give T cell receptor beta chains drawn from one sample of a study of cytomegalovirus exposure and HLA in healthy donors. Assay used: immunoSEQ multiplex PCR; TCRdb lists only in-frame clones, some missing. The repertoire holds 130,000 or so clones, with 70% to 85% as singletons. The material sequenced was PBMCs. The origin of the receptors is a female donor in good health and CMV-seronegative. Each CDR3 is given with its conserved first and last residue. D genes are given only for firm matches. Some rows mark clone size as missing; the rest say once, few, many or name a class of expanded clone.

TRBJ2-1	TRBD2	TRBV28	-	TGTGCCAGCAGGGGGACTAGCGGGAGCTCCTACAATGAGCAGTTCTTC	CASRGTSGSSYNEQFF
TRBJ1-2	TRBD1	TRBV9	-	TGTGCCAGCAGCTTCGGACAGGCCGCTGGCTACACCTTC	CASSFGQAAGYTF
TRBJ2-2	-	TRBV18	-	TGTGCCAGCTCACCACCCCACGGGGAGCTGTTTTTT	CASSPPHGELFF
TRBJ1-1	-	TRBV6-1	few	TGTGCCAGCAGTGAAGCGGGGCGGGGCACTGAAGCTTTCTTT	CASSEAGRGTEAFF
TRBJ2-5	-	TRBV28	-	TGTGCCAGCAGCTTAACCGACAGACGGGAGACCCAGTACTTC	CASSLTDRRETQYF
TRBJ1-5	TRBD1	TRBV6-6	-	TGTGCCAGCAGTGGGACAGGCCGGGGGCCCCAGCATTTT	CASSGTGRGPQHF
TRBJ2-7	-	TRBV6-5	-	TGTGCCAGCAGTTACCGTCCAGGTGGGCGCGCCTACGAGCAGTACTTC	CASSYRPGGRAYEQYF
TRBJ1-2	-	TRBV27	few	TGTGCCAGCAGTTTATCCCAGTCCCGCTATGGCTACACCTTC	CASSLSQSRYGYTF
TRBJ2-7	-	TRBV10-3	-	TGTGCCACGGGTAGCGGTTCCTACGAGCAGTACTTC	CATGSGSYEQYF
TRBJ2-6	-	TRBV27	few	TGTGCCAGCAGCTCTACACTAGCCTCTGGGGCCAACGTCCTGACTTTC	CASSSTLASGANVLTF
TRBJ2-2	-	TRBV27	-	TGTGCCAGCAGTCCCCTGGAACGGGCCGGGGAGCTGTTTTTT	CASSPLERAGELFF
TRBJ1-3	-	TRBV10-3	few	TGTGCCATCAGTGCTCGGGAATCTGGAAACACCATATATTTT	CAISARESGNTIYF
TRBJ2-7	-	TRBV11-2	-	TGTGCCAGCAGCTCTCCGACTGGCTCCTACGAGCAGTACTTC	CASSSPTGSYEQYF
TRBJ1-1	TRBD1	TRBV30	-	TGTGCCTGGAGTGTAGGGGACAGGGTGACTGAAGCTTTCTTT	CAWSVGDRVTEAFF
TRBJ1-3	TRBD1	TRBV15	-	TGTGCCACCAAGATGGACAGGGAGAGGAACACCATATATTTT	CATKMDRERNTIYF
TRBJ2-7	TRBD2	TRBV5-1	-	TGCGCCAGCAGCCGTACTAGCGGGAGTTACGAGCAGTACTTC	CASSRTSGSYEQYF
TRBJ1-1	-	TRBV5-4	-	TGTGCCAGCAGCGCACCTCTGACAGGGAACACTGAAGCTTTCTTT	CASSAPLTGNTEAFF
TRBJ2-7	-	TRBV4-1	few	TGCGCCAGCAGCCCAGGTCGAGGCGGGAACTACGAGCAGTACTTC	CASSPGRGGNYEQYF
TRBJ1-1	TRBD1	TRBV28	-	TGTGCCAGCAGGATAGGGGGCGCAGGCACTGAAGCTTTCTTT	CASRIGGAGTEAFF
TRBJ2-5	-	TRBV25-1	-	TGTGCCAGCAGTGAATTTCAGGGGCCGGAGACCCAGTACTTC	CASSEFQGPETQYF
TRBJ1-3	TRBD1	TRBV28	-	TGTGCCAGCAACCCACAGGGGGCAAGGGCTGGAAACACCATATATTTT	CASNPQGARAGNTIYF
TRBJ2-3	TRBD1	TRBV7-6	-	TGTGCCAGCAGCTTTGGGACAGGGAGGACAGATACGCAGTATTTT	CASSFGTGRTDTQYF
TRBJ2-1	-	TRBV10-3	-	TGTGCCATCAGTGAGCGTTCCAATGAGCAGTTCTTC	CAISERSNEQFF
TRBJ2-1	TRBD2	TRBV4-1	medium-sized	TGCGCCAGCAGCCAAGGGATCGGCGGGAGGGCGGGTGAGCAGTTCTTC	CASSQGIGGRAGEQFF
TRBJ2-1	TRBD1	TRBV5-1	-	TGCGCCAGCAGCGTTGAGGGACAGTCCTACAATGAGCAGTTCTTC	CASSVEGQSYNEQFF
TRBJ2-2	TRBD1	TRBV5-1	-	TGCGCCAGCGAGACGGGACAGGGCGGCACCGGGGAGCTGTTTTTT	CASETGQGGTGELFF
TRBJ2-7	TRBD1	TRBV10-3	-	TGTGCCATCAGTGATGGGACAGGGGACTACGAGCAGTACTTC	CAISDGTGDYEQYF
TRBJ1-1	TRBD1	TRBV27	-	TGTGCCAGCAGTTTATATAGGACAGGCACCGAAGCTTTCTTT	CASSLYRTGTEAFF
TRBJ2-1	-	TRBV6-5	-	TGTGCCAGCAGTACGACAGGTTACAATGAGCAGTTCTTC	CASSTTGYNEQFF
TRBJ1-1	TRBD1	TRBV7-3	-	TGTGCCAGCAGCCAGGACAGGGCCACTGAAGCTTTCTTT	CASSQDRATEAFF
TRBJ1-4	-	TRBV4-3	-	TGCGCCAGCAGCCAAGATCTACCCGCAACTAATGAAAAACTGTTTTTT	CASSQDLPATNEKLFF
TRBJ2-3	TRBD1	TRBV29-1	-	TGCAGCGTTGACGGCCAGGGGGTCACAGATACGCAGTATTTT	CSVDGQGVTDTQYF
TRBJ2-7	TRBD2	TRBV6-1	-	TGTGCCAGCAGCTCCGTATGGAGCGGGGCCTACGAGCAGTACTTC	CASSSVWSGAYEQYF
TRBJ2-1	TRBD1	TRBV5-4	-	TGTGCCAGCAGCTTGATGACAGGGGGCAAGTTCTTC	CASSLMTGGKFF
TRBJ1-6	-	TRBV6-1	-	TGTGCCAGCAGTGAAGCCAGGGTGGCGCGCTCACCCCTCCACTTT	CASSEARVARSPLHF
TRBJ2-1	TRBD2	TRBV9	-	TGTGCCAGCAGCGTAACCGTGGGGGGGACGAGATCCAATGAGCAGTTCTTC	CASSVTVGGTRSNEQFF
TRBJ2-3	TRBD2	TRBV5-6	-	TGTGCCAGCAGTAGTCGGGCGGGAGCAGATACGCAGTATTTT	CASSSRAGADTQYF
TRBJ2-1	TRBD1	TRBV19	-	TGTGCCACCAAGGGAGGGACAGGGACGTCCTACAATGAGCAGTTCTTC	CATKGGTGTSYNEQFF
TRBJ1-5	TRBD1	TRBV4-1	few	TGCGCCAGCAGCCAAGACCGTGACAGGGCCCTCAATCAGCCCCAGCATTTT	CASSQDRDRALNQPQHF
TRBJ2-1	-	TRBV27	-	TGTGCCAGCAGTTTTGACAGGACTGGGGACAATGAGCAGTTCTTC	CASSFDRTGDNEQFF
TRBJ1-1	-	TRBV4-3	-	TGCGCCAGCAGCCATAGTGGGGGCGGGAGCACTGAAGCTTTCTTT	CASSHSGGGSTEAFF
TRBJ2-7	TRBD2	TRBV10-1	-	TGCGCCAGCCCCTTACTAGCGGGACCCTACGAGCAGTACTTC	CASPLLAGPYEQYF
TRBJ1-5	TRBD1	TRBV6-1	-	TGTGCCAGCAGTGAAGACCGACAGGGGAGACAGCCCCAGCATTTT	CASSEDRQGRQPQHF